The rows below give T cell receptor beta chains drawn from one sample of a study of cytomegalovirus exposure and HLA in healthy donors. Only in-frame clones appear in the TCRdb table, and some are missing; sequencing was by immunoSEQ multiplex PCR. Here the sample spans about 200,000 clones, 79% being singletons. The sample consisted of PBMCs. All receptors come from a man between 45 and 60 years old in good health and CMV-seronegative. The CDR3 runs from the conserved cysteine through the conserved F or W. A D gene is named only where the DNA matches it firmly. Clone size, where shown, is once, few, many, or a class for clones that have expanded.

CDR3: CASSFLDRALTGELFF; DNA: TGTGCCAGCTCATTCCTGGACAGGGCTCTCACCGGGGAGCTGTTTTTT; D: TRBD1; size: -; J: TRBJ2-2; length: 16; V: TRBV18
CDR3: CASSPPAQGGDTQYF; DNA: TGTGCCAGCTCACCACCGGCGCAGGGGGGAGATACGCAGTATTTT; D: -; size: -; J: TRBJ2-3; length: 15; V: TRBV18
CDR3: CASSYSYIGGEAFF; DNA: TGTGCCAGCAGTTACTCATATATAGGAGGTGAAGCTTTCTTT; D: -; size: -; J: TRBJ1-1; length: 14; V: TRBV6-5
CDR3: CASSLGQRETQYF; DNA: TGTGCCAGCAGCTTAGGGCAGCGAGAGACCCAGTACTTC; D: -; size: -; J: TRBJ2-5; length: 13; V: TRBV7-2
CDR3: CASSPRTASNYGYTF; DNA: TGTGCCAGTAGTCCTAGGACAGCTTCTAACTATGGCTACACCTTC; D: -; size: -; J: TRBJ1-2; length: 15; V: TRBV19
CDR3: CASSQGNFIYEQYF; DNA: TGCGCCAGCTCCCAGGGGAACTTTATCTACGAGCAGTACTTC; D: -; size: few; J: TRBJ2-7; length: 14; V: TRBV5-1
CDR3: CASSFRQDTGELFF; DNA: TGTGCCAGCAGCTTCCGACAGGACACCGGGGAGCTGTTTTTT; D: -; size: -; J: TRBJ2-2; length: 14; V: TRBV5-4
CDR3: CASSVALSHGETQYF; DNA: TGTGCCAGCAGCGTAGCCTTGTCTCACGGAGAGACCCAGTACTTC; D: -; size: -; J: TRBJ2-5; length: 15; V: TRBV9
CDR3: CASSWTSGIQTSTDTQYF; DNA: TGTGCCAGCAGCTGGACTAGCGGGATACAGACTAGCACAGATACGCAGTATTTT; D: TRBD2; size: -; J: TRBJ2-3; length: 18; V: TRBV7-9
CDR3: CASEAYSNQPQHF; DNA: TGTGCCAGCGAAGCTTATAGCAATCAGCCCCAGCATTTT; D: -; size: -; J: TRBJ1-5; length: 13; V: TRBV28
CDR3: CASSTPWKEVGYTF; DNA: TGTGCCAGCAGCACCCCTTGGAAGGAGGTGGGCTACACCTTC; D: -; size: -; J: TRBJ1-2; length: 14; V: TRBV6-6
CDR3: CASSPEGTGRTEAFF; DNA: TGTGCCAGCAGCCCGGAGGGGACAGGGAGAACTGAAGCTTTCTTT; D: TRBD1; size: -; J: TRBJ1-1; length: 15; V: TRBV7-9
CDR3: CASSSRDRVLNEQFF; DNA: TGTGCCAGCAGCTCCCGGGACAGGGTGTTGAATGAGCAGTTCTTC; D: TRBD1; size: few; J: TRBJ2-1; length: 15; V: TRBV9
CDR3: CASSEEVSSGRNLETQYF; DNA: TGTGCCAGCAGTGAAGAGGTGTCTAGCGGGAGGAATCTAGAGACCCAGTACTTC; D: TRBD2; size: -; J: TRBJ2-5; length: 18; V: TRBV6-1
CDR3: CASSPKRVMGTDTQYF; DNA: TGTGCCAGCAGCCCAAAACGGGTTATGGGCACAGATACGCAGTATTTT; D: -; size: -; J: TRBJ2-3; length: 16; V: TRBV11-2
CDR3: CASSSRQGLAGPSYNEQFF; DNA: TGTGCCAGCAGCTCGAGACAGGGACTAGCGGGGCCTTCTTACAATGAGCAGTTCTTC; D: TRBD2; size: once; J: TRBJ2-1; length: 19; V: TRBV5-8
CDR3: CASSYTGMGTEAFF; DNA: TGTGCCAGCAGCTACACAGGGATGGGCACTGAAGCTTTCTTT; D: -; size: -; J: TRBJ1-1; length: 14; V: TRBV11-2
CDR3: CASSVASGRETQYF; DNA: TGTGCCAGCAGTGTGGCTAGCGGGAGAGAGACCCAGTACTTC; D: TRBD2; size: -; J: TRBJ2-5; length: 14; V: TRBV25-1
CDR3: CASSPRRLYGYTF; DNA: TGTGCCAGCAGCCCAAGACGACTCTATGGCTACACCTTC; D: -; size: once; J: TRBJ1-2; length: 13; V: TRBV7-2
CDR3: CASSSYTGELFF; DNA: TGTGCCAGCAGCTCCTACACCGGGGAGCTGTTTTTT; D: -; size: -; J: TRBJ2-2; length: 12; V: TRBV5-6